The sequence of this T cell receptor beta chain was determined in a study of OX40 agonist ivuxolimab in advanced cancers. Study summary: It was permissible to have had prior anti-PD-1, anti-PD-L1 or anti-CTLA-4 therapy, and around 40% had some. Whole-study findings and limits: Clonal expansion from baseline to week 6 occurred in both CD4+ and CD8+ T cells.

The length of the CDR3 is 17 residues. Assay used: immunoSEQ multiplex PCR; TCRdb lists only in-frame clones, some missing. Of about 89,000 clones in the sample, approximately 91% were seen once. With regard to this clone: Its antigen is unknown.

This receptor was obtained from an adult with an advanced solid tumor such as melanoma, head and neck, liver or kidney cancer. The source was CD4+ or CD8+ T cells sorted from blood, collected in a trial of the OX40 agonist ivuxolimab. The chain joins TRBV12-1 to TRBJ2-7; the table's TRBD2 call for D was not verified on the DNA. TRBV12-1 is flagged as a pseudogene. The CDR3 region has the DNA TGTGCCAGCAGCCCACCCTTCATAGACTGGAGCTCCTACGAGCAGTACTTC. It yields the protein CASSPPFIDWSSYEQYF.